Listed below are T cell receptor beta chains from one sample, sequenced in a study of blood T cell repertoires in COVID-19. The data were produced by immunoSEQ multiplex PCR, yet TCRdb's version contains in-frame clones alone and is incomplete. The profile shows roughly 250,000 clones, approximately 90% of them singletons. Sequencing input: PBMCs or T cells enriched from blood (not recorded which). The receptors were gathered from a middle-aged woman with acute COVID-19. CDR3s include the opening cysteine and the closing phenylalanine or tryptophan. A D gene is named only where the DNA matches it firmly. Expanded clones get a size class; other rows say once, few or many, or leave the size out.

J | V | size | D | CDR3 | DNA
TRBJ2-3 | TRBV11-2 | - | TRBD2 | CASSFRGRTADTQYF | TGTGCCAGCAGCTTCCGCGGGAGAACGGCAGATACGCAGTATTTT
TRBJ2-2 | TRBV3-1/TRBV3-2 | few | TRBD2 | CASSQWFGRRSGELFF | TGTGCCAGCAGCCAATGGTTCGGGAGGCGTTCCGGGGAGCTGTTTTTT
TRBJ1-4 | TRBV2 | - | - | CASLGSNEKLFF | TGTGCCAGCCTAGGTTCTAATGAAAAACTGTTTTTT
TRBJ2-3 | TRBV12-5 | - | - | CASGWGSGTDTQYF | TGTGCTAGTGGTTGGGGGAGCGGGACAGATACGCAGTATTTT
TRBJ2-6 | TRBV5-5 | - | - | CASSFMASPGANVLTF | TGTGCCAGCAGCTTTATGGCCTCCCCTGGGGCCAACGTCCTGACTTTC
TRBJ1-2 | TRBV9 | once | TRBD1 | CASSLKDRGPGYTF | TGTGCCAGCAGCTTGAAAGACAGGGGGCCTGGCTACACCTTC
TRBJ1-1 | TRBV19 | few | - | CASSIMGPGTEAFF | TGTGCCAGTAGTATTATGGGGCCGGGCACTGAAGCTTTCTTT
TRBJ1-1 | TRBV5-1 | - | TRBD1 | CASSVGQGVRLEAFF | TGCGCCAGCAGCGTAGGACAGGGGGTGCGGCTTGAAGCTTTCTTT
TRBJ1-2 | TRBV27 | - | - | CATLEGPDYGYTF | TGTGCCACTCTGGAGGGGCCCGACTATGGCTACACCTTC
TRBJ2-6 | TRBV19 | - | TRBD2 | CASKPGGFPSGANVLTF | TGTGCCAGTAAGCCGGGGGGTTTCCCCTCTGGGGCCAACGTCCTGACTTTC
TRBJ2-2 | TRBV6-5 | - | - | CASSKNTGELFF | TGTGCCAGCAGCAAGAACACCGGGGAGCTGTTTTTT
TRBJ1-1 | TRBV6-5 | - | - | CASSYFSGGDTEAFF | TGTGCCAGCAGTTACTTTTCAGGAGGGGACACTGAAGCTTTCTTT
TRBJ2-1 | TRBV19 | - | TRBD2 | CASSMTSGSDEQFF | TGTGCCAGTAGTATGACTAGCGGGAGCGATGAGCAGTTCTTC
TRBJ2-2 | TRBV12-3/TRBV12-4 | - | TRBD2 | CASRGAGIGELFF | TGTGCCAGCAGGGGAGCGGGAATCGGGGAGCTGTTTTTT
TRBJ1-5 | TRBV4-1 | - | - | CASSQDGRGGNQPQHF | TGCGCCAGCAGCCAAGATGGGCGGGGAGGCAATCAGCCCCAGCATTTT
TRBJ1-6 | TRBV4-1 | - | - | CASSFGRARGNSPLHF | TGCGCCAGCAGTTTCGGGAGGGCCCGGGGGAATTCACCCCTCCACTTT
TRBJ1-1 | TRBV20-1 | - | - | CSASPGGMNTEAFF | TGCAGTGCTAGTCCCGGGGGGATGAACACTGAAGCTTTCTTT
TRBJ2-7 | TRBV3-1/TRBV3-2 | - | TRBD2 | CASSLRPAGELREQYF | TGTGCCAGCAGCCTGCGACCAGCGGGAGAGCTACGCGAGCAGTACTTC
TRBJ1-1 | TRBV19 | - | TRBD1 | CASRFGQGASVTEAFF | TGTGCCAGTAGATTTGGACAGGGGGCTTCGGTCACTGAAGCTTTCTTT
TRBJ2-1 | TRBV19 | - | TRBD1 | CASSITTTGAPYNEQFF | TGTGCCAGTAGTATAACAACGACAGGGGCCCCGTACAATGAGCAGTTCTTC
TRBJ1-2 | TRBV6-5 | - | TRBD1 | CASSSDRGGYGYTF | TGTGCCAGCAGTTCCGACAGGGGGGGCTATGGCTACACCTTC
TRBJ1-2 | TRBV7-2 | few | TRBD1 | CASSLGTTGTGGWGYTF | TGTGCCAGCAGCTTGGGGACTACCGGGACAGGGGGTTGGGGCTACACCTTC